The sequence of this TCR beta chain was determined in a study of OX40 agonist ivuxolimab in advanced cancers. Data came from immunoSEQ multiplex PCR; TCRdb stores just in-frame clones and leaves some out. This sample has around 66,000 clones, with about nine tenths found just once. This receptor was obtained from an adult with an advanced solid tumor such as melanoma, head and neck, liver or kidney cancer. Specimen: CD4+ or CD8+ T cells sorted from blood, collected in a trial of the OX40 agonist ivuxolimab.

The CDR3 DNA reads as TGTGCCAGCAGGGCCCTAGCGGGAGGTCACAATGAGCAGTTCTTC. Amino acids: CASRALAGGHNEQFF. The V call is TRBV6-1, the J call TRBJ2-1, with 11 bases fitting TRBD2. V shed 6 bases, J shed 5 bases, and the junction held 6 bases outside the gene matches. This CDR3 comprises 15 residues. Germline lookup yields CDR1 MNHNS and CDR2 SASEGT.